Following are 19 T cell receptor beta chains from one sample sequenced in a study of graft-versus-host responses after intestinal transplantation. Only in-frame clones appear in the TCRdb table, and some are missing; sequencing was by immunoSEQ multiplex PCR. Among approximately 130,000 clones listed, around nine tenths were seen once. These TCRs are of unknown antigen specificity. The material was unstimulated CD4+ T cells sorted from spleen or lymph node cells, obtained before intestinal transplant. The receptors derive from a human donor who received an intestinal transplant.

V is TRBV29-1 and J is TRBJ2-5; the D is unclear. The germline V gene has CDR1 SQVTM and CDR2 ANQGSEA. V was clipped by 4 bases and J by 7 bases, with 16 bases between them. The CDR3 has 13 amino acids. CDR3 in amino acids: CSVVLTLVGTQYF. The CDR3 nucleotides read TGCAGCGTTGTCCTAACGTTGGTAGGGACCCAGTACTTC.

CDR3: CASSRGEYSGNTIYF. CDR3 DNA sequence: TGTGCCAGCAGCCGAGGGGAGTACTCTGGAAACACCATATATTTT. The chain joins TRBV5-4 to TRBJ1-3; TRBD1 might be the D (5 bases). This CDR3 comprises 15 residues. Germline loops: CDR1 SGHNT, CDR2 YYREEE (reference sequence). Trimming pared 4 bases from V and 0 bases from J, leaving 11 bases between.

The CDR3 sequence is CASSLGLETDTQYF. In DNA, the CDR3 is TGCGCCAGCAGCTTAGGTCTGGAGACAGATACGCAGTATTTT. The chain employs TRBV5-1 and TRBJ2-3, with D unresolved. Trimming took 2 bases from V and 3 from J, leaving 10 bases between them. The CDR3 has 14 residues. Germline V CDR1 and CDR2: SGHRS, YFSETQ.

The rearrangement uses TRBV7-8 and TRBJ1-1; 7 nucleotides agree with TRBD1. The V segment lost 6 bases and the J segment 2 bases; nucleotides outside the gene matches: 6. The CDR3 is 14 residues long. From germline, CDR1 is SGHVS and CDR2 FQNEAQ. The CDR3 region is CASSLSGGNTEAFF. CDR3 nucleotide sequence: TGTGCCAGCAGTTTATCAGGGGGAAACACTGAAGCTTTCTTT.

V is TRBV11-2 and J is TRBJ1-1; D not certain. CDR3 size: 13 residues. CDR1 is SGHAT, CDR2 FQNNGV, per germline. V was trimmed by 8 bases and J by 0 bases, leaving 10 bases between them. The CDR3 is CASAIVLNTEAFF. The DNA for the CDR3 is TGTGCCAGCGCGATAGTTCTGAACACTGAAGCTTTCTTT.

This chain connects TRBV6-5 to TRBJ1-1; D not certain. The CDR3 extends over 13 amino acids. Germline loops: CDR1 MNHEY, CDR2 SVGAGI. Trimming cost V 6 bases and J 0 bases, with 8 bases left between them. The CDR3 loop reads CASRKALNTEAFF. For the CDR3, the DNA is TGTGCCAGCAGGAAGGCGTTGAACACTGAAGCTTTCTTT.

The CDR3 bases are TGTGCCAGCAGTGAAACTGGGGTTAACACCGGGGAGCTGTTTTTT. This gives the protein CASSETGVNTGELFF. The genes are TRBV25-1 and TRBJ2-2, with D unresolved. Per germline, CDR1 MGHDK and CDR2 SYGVNS. V lost 2 bases and J lost 2, with 9 bases in between. CDR3 size: 15 residues.

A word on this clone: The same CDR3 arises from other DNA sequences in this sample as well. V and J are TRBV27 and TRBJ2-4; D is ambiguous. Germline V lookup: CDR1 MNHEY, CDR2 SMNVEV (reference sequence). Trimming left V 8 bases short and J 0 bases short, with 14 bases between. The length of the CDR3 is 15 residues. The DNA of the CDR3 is TGTGCCAGCCAAAAGACGGCACTAGCCAAAAACATTCAGTACTTC. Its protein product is CASQKTALAKNIQYF.

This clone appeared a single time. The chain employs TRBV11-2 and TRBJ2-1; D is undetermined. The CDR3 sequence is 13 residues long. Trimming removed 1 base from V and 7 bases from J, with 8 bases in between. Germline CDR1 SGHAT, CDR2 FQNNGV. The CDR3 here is CASSLGRQNEQFF. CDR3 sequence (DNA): TGTGCCAGCAGCTTAGGACGACAAAATGAGCAGTTCTTC.

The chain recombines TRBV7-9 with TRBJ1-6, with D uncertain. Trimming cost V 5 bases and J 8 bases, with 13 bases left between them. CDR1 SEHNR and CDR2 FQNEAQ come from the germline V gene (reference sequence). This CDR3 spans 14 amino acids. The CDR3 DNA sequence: TGTGCCAGCAGCCAGAATGGGCAGGATTCACCCCTCCACTTT. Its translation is CASSQNGQDSPLHF.

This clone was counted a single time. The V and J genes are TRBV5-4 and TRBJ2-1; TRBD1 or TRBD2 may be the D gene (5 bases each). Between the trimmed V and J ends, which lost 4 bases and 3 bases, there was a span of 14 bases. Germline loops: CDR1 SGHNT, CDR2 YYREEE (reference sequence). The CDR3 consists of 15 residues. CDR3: CASSRGDRIYNEQFF. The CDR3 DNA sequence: TGTGCCAGCAGCCGTGGGGACCGAATCTACAATGAGCAGTTCTTC.

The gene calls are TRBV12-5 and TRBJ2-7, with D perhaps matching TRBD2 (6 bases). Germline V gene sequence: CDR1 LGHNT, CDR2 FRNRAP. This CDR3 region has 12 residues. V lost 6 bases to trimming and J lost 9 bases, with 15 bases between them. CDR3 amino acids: CASGPLGEAQYF. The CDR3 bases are TGTGCTAGTGGACCCTTGGGGGAGGCGCAGTACTTC. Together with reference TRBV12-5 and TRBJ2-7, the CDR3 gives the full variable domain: DARVTQTPRHKVTEMGQEVTMRCQPILGHNTVFWYRQTMMQGLELLAYFRNRAPLDDSGMPKDRFSAEMPDATLATLKIQPSEPRDSAVYFCASGPLGEAQYFGPGTRLTVT.

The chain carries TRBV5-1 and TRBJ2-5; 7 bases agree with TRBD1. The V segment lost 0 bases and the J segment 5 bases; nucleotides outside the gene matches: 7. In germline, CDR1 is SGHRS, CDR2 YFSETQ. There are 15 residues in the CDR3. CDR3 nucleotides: TGCGCCAGCAGCTTGGAACCGACAGGGATGGAGACCCAGTACTTC. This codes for CASSLEPTGMETQYF.

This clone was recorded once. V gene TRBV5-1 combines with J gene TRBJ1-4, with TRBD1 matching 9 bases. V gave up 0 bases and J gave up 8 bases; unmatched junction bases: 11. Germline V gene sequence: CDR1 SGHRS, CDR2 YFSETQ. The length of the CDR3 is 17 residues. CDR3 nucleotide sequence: TGCGCCAGCAGCTTGGGGGGACAGGGTCGGCCCTCGGAAAAACTGTTTTTT. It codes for CASSLGGQGRPSEKLFF.

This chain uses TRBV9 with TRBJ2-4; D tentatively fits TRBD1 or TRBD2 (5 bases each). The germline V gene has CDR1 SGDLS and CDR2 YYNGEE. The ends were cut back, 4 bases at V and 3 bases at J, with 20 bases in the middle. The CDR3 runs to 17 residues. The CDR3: CASSITGTPGSKNIQYF. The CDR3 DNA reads TGTGCCAGCAGCATTACTGGGACCCCGGGGAGCAAAAACATTCAGTACTTC.

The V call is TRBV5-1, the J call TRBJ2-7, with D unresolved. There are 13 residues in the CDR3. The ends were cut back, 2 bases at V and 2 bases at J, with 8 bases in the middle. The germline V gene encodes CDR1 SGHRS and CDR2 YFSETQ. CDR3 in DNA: TGCGCCAGCAGCTTTTTCGCAGCCTACGAGCAGTACTTC. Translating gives CASSFFAAYEQYF.

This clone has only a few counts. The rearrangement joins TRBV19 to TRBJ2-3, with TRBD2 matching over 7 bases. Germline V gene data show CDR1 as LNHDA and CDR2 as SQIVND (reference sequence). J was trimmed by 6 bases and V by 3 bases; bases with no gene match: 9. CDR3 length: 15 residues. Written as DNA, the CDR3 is TGTGCCAGTAGTATCGGGGGGTTGGATGGGGATACGCAGTATTTT. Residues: CASSIGGLDGDTQYF.

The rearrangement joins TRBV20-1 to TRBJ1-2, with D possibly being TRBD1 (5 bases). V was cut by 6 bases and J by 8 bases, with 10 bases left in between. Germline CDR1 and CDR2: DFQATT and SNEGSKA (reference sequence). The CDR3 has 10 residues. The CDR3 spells CSAPNRGYTF. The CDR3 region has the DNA TGCAGTGCACCCAACAGGGGCTACACCTTC.

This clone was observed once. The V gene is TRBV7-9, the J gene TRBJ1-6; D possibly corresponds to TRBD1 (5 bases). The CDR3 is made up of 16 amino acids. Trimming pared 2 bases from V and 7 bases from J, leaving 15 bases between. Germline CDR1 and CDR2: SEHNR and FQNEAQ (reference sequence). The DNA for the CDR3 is TGTGCCAGCAGCTTATTGAAGGGGCAAGACAATTCACCCCTCCACTTT. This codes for CASSLLKGQDNSPLHF.